This T cell receptor (beta chain) derives from a study of siplizumab effects on memory and regulatory T cells. The J segment lost 8 bases and the V segment lost 1 base, leaving 5 bases of the junction unmatched. The CDR3 loop spans 15 amino acids. From germline, CDR1 is SGHTA and CDR2 FQGNSA. On this clone itself: What it recognizes is unknown.

Sequencing of unstimulated naive, memory, effector memory and TEMRA subsets was performed in a few donor pairs. Findings of the study overall: The study found that siplizumab significantly reduced alloreactive sequences traceable to unstimulated CD4+ memory cells. Where siplizumab was present, mappable alloreactive CD4+ clones averaged almost 70% Treg-derived, compared with less than 35% in controls.

Roughly 100,000 TCR templates were assayed per sample. Sequencing was performed with immunoSEQ multiplex PCR; in TCRdb, only in-frame clones are kept and a portion is missing. This sample has tens of thousands of clones, with about 96% found just once. V usage is TRBV7-2 and J usage is TRBJ2-1; 10 bases are shared with TRBD2. The sequenced material came from naive CD4+ T cells sorted from blood. The TCR was taken from a human donor in good health. The CDR3 reads CASSLGSGGIYEQFF. In DNA form, the CDR3 reads TGTGCCAGCAGCTTAGGTAGCGGGGGGATCTATGAGCAGTTCTTC.